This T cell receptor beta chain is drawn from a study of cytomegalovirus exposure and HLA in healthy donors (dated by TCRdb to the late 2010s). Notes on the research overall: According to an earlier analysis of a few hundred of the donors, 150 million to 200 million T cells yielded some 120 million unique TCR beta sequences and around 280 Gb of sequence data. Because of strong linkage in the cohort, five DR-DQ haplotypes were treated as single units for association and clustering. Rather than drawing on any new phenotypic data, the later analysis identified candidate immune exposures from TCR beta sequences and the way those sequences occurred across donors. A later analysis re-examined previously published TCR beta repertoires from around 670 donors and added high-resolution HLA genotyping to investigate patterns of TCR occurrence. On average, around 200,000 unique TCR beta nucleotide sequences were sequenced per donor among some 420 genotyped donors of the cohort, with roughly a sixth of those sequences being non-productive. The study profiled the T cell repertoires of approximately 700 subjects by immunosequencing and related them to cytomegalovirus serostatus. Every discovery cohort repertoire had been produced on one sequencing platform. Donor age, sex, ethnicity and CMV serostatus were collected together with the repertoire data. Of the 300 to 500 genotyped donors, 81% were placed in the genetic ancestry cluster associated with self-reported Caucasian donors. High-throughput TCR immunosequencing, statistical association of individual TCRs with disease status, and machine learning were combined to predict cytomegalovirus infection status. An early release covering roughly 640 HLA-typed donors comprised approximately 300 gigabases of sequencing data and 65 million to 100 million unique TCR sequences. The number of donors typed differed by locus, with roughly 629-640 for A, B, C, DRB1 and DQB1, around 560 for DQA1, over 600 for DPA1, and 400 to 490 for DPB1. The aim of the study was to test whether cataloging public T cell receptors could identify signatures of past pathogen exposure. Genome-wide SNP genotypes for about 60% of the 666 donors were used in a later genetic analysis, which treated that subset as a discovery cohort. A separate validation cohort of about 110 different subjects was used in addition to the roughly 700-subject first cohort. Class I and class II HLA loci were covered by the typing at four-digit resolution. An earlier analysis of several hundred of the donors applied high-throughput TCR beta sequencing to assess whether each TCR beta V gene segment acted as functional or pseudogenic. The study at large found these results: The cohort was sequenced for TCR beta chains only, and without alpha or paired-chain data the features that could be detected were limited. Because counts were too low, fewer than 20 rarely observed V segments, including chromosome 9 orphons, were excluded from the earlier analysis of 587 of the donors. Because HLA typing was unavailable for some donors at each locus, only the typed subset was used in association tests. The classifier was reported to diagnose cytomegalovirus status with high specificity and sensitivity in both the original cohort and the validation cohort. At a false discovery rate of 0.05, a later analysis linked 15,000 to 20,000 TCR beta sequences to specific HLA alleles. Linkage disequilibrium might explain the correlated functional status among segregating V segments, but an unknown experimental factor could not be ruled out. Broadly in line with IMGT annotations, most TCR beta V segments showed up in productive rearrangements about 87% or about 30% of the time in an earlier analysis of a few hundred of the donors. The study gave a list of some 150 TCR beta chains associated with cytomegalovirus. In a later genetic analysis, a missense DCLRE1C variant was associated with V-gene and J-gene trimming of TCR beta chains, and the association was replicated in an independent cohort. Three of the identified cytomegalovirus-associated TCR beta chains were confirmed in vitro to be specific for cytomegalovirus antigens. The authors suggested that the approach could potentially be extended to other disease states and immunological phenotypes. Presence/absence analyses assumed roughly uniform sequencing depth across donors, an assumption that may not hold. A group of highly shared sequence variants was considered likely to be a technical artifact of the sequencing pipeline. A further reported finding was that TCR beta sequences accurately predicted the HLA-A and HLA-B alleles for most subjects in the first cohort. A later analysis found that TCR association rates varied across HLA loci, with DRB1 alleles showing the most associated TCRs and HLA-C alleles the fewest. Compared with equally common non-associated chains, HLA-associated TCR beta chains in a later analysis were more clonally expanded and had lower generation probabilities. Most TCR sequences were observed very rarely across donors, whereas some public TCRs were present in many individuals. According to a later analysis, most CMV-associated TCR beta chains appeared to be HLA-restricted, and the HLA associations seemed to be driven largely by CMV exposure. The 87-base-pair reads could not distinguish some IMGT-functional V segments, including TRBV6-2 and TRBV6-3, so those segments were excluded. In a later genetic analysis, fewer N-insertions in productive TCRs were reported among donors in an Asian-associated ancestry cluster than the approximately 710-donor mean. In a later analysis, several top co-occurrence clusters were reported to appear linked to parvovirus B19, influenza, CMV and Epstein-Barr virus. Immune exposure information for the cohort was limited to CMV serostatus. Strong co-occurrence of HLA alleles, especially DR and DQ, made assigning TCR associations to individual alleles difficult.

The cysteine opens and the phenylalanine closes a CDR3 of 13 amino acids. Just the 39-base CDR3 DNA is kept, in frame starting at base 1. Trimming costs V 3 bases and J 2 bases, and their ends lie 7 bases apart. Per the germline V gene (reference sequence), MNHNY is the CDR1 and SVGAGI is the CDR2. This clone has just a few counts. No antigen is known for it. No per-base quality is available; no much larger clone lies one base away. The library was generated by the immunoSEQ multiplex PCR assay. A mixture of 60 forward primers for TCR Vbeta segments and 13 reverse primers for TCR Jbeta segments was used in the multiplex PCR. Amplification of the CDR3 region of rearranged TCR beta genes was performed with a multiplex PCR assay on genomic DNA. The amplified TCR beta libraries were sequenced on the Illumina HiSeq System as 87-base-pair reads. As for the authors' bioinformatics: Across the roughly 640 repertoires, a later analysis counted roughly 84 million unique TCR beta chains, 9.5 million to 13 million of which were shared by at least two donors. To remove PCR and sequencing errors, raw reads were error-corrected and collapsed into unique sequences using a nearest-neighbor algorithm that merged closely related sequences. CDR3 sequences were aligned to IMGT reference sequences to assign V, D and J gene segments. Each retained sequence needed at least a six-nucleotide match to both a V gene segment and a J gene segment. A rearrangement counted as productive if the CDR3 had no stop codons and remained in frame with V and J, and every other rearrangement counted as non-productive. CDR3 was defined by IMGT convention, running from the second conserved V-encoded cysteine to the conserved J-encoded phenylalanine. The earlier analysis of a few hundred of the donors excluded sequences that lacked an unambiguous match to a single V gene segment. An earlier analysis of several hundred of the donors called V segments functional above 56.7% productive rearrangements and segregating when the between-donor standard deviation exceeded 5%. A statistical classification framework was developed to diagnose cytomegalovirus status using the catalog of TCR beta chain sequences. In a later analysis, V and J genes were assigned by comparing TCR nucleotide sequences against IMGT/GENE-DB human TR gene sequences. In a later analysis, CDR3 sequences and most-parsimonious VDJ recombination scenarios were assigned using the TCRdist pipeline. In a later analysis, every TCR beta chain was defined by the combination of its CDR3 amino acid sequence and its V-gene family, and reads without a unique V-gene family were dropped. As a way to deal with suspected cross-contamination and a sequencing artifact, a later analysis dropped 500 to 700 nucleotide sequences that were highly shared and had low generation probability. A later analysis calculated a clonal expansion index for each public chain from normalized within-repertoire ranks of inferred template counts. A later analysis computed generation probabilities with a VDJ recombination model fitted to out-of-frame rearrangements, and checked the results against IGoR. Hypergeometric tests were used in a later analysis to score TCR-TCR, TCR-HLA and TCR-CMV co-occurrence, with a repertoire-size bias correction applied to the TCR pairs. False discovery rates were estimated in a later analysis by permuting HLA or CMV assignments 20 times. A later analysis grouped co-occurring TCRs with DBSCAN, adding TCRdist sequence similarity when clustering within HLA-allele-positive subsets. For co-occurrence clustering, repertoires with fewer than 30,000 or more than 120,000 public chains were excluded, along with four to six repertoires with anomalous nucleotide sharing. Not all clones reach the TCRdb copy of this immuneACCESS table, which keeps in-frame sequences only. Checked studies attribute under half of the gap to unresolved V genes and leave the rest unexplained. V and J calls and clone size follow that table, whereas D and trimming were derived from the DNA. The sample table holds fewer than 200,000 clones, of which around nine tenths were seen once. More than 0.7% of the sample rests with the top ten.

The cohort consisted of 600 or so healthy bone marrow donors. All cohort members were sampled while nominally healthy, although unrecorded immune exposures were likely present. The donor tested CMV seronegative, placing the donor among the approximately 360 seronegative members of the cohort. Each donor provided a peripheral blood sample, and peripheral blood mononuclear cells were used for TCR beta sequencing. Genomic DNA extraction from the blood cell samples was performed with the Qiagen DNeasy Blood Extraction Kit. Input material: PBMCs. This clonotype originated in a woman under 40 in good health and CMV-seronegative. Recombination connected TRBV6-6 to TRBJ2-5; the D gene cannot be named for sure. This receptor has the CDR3 CASSYSPQETQYF. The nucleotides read TGTGCCAGCAGTTATTCCCCTCAAGAGACCCAGTACTTC.